This paragraph reports one T cell receptor (beta chain). One end of the junction does not line up with germline, which may come from a read error. The sample belongs to a study of blood T cell repertoires in COVID-19. As for the study in general: The study drew acute and convalescent COVID-19 samples from the United States, Italy and Spain. From T cells, B-cell-depleted T cells, or PBMCs came the material, which was cDNA or gDNA.

In the study's own analysis: Amplification of reference gene primers provided the estimated nucleated cell counts. Data came from immunoSEQ multiplex PCR; TCRdb stores just in-frame clones and leaves some out. That table is the source of V, J and clone size, and D and trimming were worked out from the DNA. Here the sample spans about 85,000 clones, about four fifths being singletons. The CDR3 length is 16 residues. Germline V lookup: CDR1 SGHAT, CDR2 FQNNGV. Specimen: peripheral blood. V and J are TRBV11-2 and TRBJ2-1, with 8 bases lining up with TRBD2. This clonotype originated in a woman of 80 years or more with acute or convalescent COVID-19. The CDR3 DNA reads TGTACCAGCAGCCCTATAGCGGGGAACTCCTACAATGAGCAGTTCTTC. It translates to CTSSPIAGNSYNEQFF.